The TCR beta chain described here comes from a study of radiation and T cells in renal cell carcinoma. Study results and caveats: Top tumor clonotypes rose in blood 2 weeks post-radiation, then contracted.

Noted time point: blood 2 weeks post-SBRT. Noted treatment: 15 Gy SBRT to primary tumor, nephrectomy 4 weeks later. Profiled with immunoSEQ multiplex PCR; TCRdb holds only in-frame clones, not every one. Here the sample spans 100,000 to 150,000 clones, 85% to 90% being singletons. On this clone itself: The antigen is not known.

The receptor's source is a woman in her 70s with renal cell carcinoma. Material: blood, obtained from a patient whose treatment included radiotherapy and nephrectomy.

CDR3 DNA: TGTGCCAGAAGCTCCCGGACAGGGAGACCTAGCTCCTATAATTCACCCCTCCACTTT. Translating it yields CARSSRTGRPSSYNSPLHF. This chain joins TRBV7-5 and TRBJ1-6; TRBD1 reflects the table's D call only, with no check against the DNA. TRBV7-5 is given as a pseudogene. The length of the CDR3 is 19 residues.